Listed below are T cell receptor beta chains from one sample, sequenced in a study of blood T cell repertoires in COVID-19. Using immunoSEQ multiplex PCR, the repertoire was profiled, and TCRdb retains in-frame clones only, with some absent. The data contain 240,000 or so clones, about 90% of them singletons. Sequencing input: peripheral blood. The origin of the receptors is a woman aged 25-40 years who had recovered from COVID-19. CDR3s leave out the opening cysteine and the closing phenylalanine or tryptophan. Fields, in order: CDR3 length, V gene, CDR3 protein.

13	TRBV7-3	ASSLIAGDRNEQF
12	TRBV7-2	ASSFDRVSYEQY
15	TRBV30	AWSVKGSGGYTDTQY
15	TRBV6-2/TRBV6-3	ASSNSLGGGRSYEQY
13	TRBV15	ATKKDRGGTDTQY
13	TRBV18	ASSPQAGAHYGYT
13	TRBV5-1	ASSSGTISPETQY
10	TRBV7-6	ASSPRTGGYT
13	TRBV6-5	ASSMSVSGANVLT
12	TRBV29-1	SVENGGQSGTQY
11	TRBV27	ASSLGGLYGYT
10	TRBV2	AGGQGGYEQY
14	TRBV18	ASSPGLAGGPDTQY
14	TRBV11-2	ASSLARLAATDTQY
14	TRBV2	ASSEGEAGGSYEQY
14	TRBV29-1	SVDPGPRQGAGEQY
13	TRBV6-5	ASFFRQIMNTEAF
14	TRBV6-2/TRBV6-3	ASSYFPGGVNQPQH
13	TRBV6-5	ASSYSGTGVNEAF
13	TRBV30	AWSGRGGRSYEQY
11	TRBV5-1	ASSLEVAREQY
13	TRBV3-1/TRBV3-2	ASSQVRSTRTEQF
11	TRBV27	ASSGGSYNEQF
10	TRBV18	ASSTGNYGYT
11	TRBV11-2	ASSRLGVDEQF
13	TRBV13	ASSPGGFPYNEQF
13	TRBV7-2	ASSLGTGVLETQY
14	TRBV12-5	ASGLVTGQINYGYT
13	TRBV5-6	ASSAHRGGYQPQH
11	TRBV6-5	ANSDRANYGYT
12	TRBV5-6	ASSLALRDIEAF
14	TRBV5-1	ASSLGLAGVQETQY
12	TRBV5-1	ASSVDRGDTEAF
12	TRBV19	ASSRLPGTDTQY
9	TRBV2	ASDRDNEQF
14	TRBV6-4	ASSPGTGALNYGYT
14	TRBV4-2	ASSYLAGGNTDTQY
13	TRBV27	ASSLSTSGDNEQF
14	TRBV4-1	ASSRLTGDPNQPQH
13	TRBV5-1	ASSLGGGDNSPLH
11	TRBV9	ASSRQSYNEQF
13	TRBV7-3	ASSFMAGAYNEQF
13	TRBV3-1/TRBV3-2	ASSQGFEGWQGAF
17	TRBV5-1	ASSLEAVRRAGNTGELF
13	TRBV19	ASSKGQGSNTEAF
10	TRBV29-1	SVGQSNQPQH
14	TRBV7-6	ASSPRTSGSVGELF
12	TRBV19	ASSTTRTNEKLF
12	TRBV6-5	ASSWGGYNSPLH
10	TRBV18	ASSDSFGELF
12	TRBV19	ASTHHSSSGEQY
14	TRBV5-1	ASSLPRLADTYEQY
13	TRBV4-2	ASSPRDRGGGELF
11	TRBV10-2	ASLMTGNTEAF
13	TRBV6-5	ASSSGLGYQETQY
12	TRBV9	ASSGQTDNYGYT
13	TRBV6-2/TRBV6-3	ASSYLEGAWVEAF
13	TRBV18	ASSPPSGQGREQY
16	TRBV6-6	ASSPNWRVGTGNQPQH